Listed below are T cell receptor beta chains from one sample, sequenced in a study of shared clonotypes between healthy human individuals. Profiled with immunoSEQ multiplex PCR; TCRdb holds only in-frame clones, not every one. The data contain about 2.5 million clones, around 92% of them seen just once; the ten biggest clones take up around 0.4%. Sequencing was performed on naive CD4+ T cells from PBMCs. The source is a man aged 18-30 years in good health. Some clones in this sample may be carry-over from other donors' samples. The CDR3 runs from the conserved cysteine through the conserved F or W. The D gene is left open where the match is weak. Clone size is shown for a subset of rows, as once, few, many or a class of expanded clone.

CDR3	DNA	D	J	V	size
CASSPEQGYSPLHF	TGCGCCAGCAGCCCGGAGCAGGGTTATTCACCCCTCCACTTT	-	TRBJ1-6	TRBV5-1	-
CASSLGVQMSGNTIYF	TGTGCCAGCAGCTTAGGAGTCCAGATGTCTGGAAACACCATATATTTT	-	TRBJ1-3	TRBV13	-
CASNWGYSNQPQHF	TGTGCCAGTAACTGGGGGTATAGCAATCAGCCCCAGCATTTT	-	TRBJ1-5	TRBV5-5	once
CASSLFRVTSYEQYF	TGTGCCAGCAGTTTGTTCAGGGTCACCTCCTACGAGCAGTACTTC	-	TRBJ2-7	TRBV28	-
CASSSLLAGKYEQYF	TGTGCCAGCAGCTCCCTACTAGCGGGAAAATACGAGCAGTACTTC	TRBD2	TRBJ2-7	TRBV7-2	-
CASSDRPTDTQYF	TGTGCCAGCAGTGACCGGCCCACAGATACGCAGTATTTT	-	TRBJ2-3	TRBV6-4	-
CATSRGGYREKLFF	TGTGCCACCAGCAGGGGGGGGTATCGTGAAAAACTGTTTTTT	-	TRBJ1-4	TRBV15	-
CASSLIVGQGLYEQYF	TGTGCCAGCAGTTTAATCGTCGGACAGGGACTCTACGAGCAGTACTTC	TRBD1	TRBJ2-7	TRBV28	-
CASSYNVNEQFF	TGTGCCAGCAGTTATAATGTCAATGAGCAGTTCTTC	-	TRBJ2-1	TRBV6-6	-
CASSLVGAGAGNIQYF	TGTGCCAGCAGCTTAGTTGGTGCGGGGGCCGGAAACATTCAGTACTTC	-	TRBJ2-4	TRBV7-2	-
CASSRRQGSYNEQFF	TGTGCCAGCAGTAGACGACAGGGCTCCTACAATGAGCAGTTCTTC	TRBD1	TRBJ2-1	TRBV6-1	-
CASSPRAELNEKLFF	TGTGCCAGCAGCCCCCGGGCCGAGCTAAATGAAAAACTGTTTTTT	-	TRBJ1-4	TRBV6-6	-
CASSLEGGLNQPQHF	TGTGCCAGCAGCTTAGAGGGGGGGCTGAATCAGCCCCAGCATTTT	-	TRBJ1-5	TRBV7-9	-
CASSTGTGNTEAFF	TGTGCCAGTAGTACCGGGACAGGGAACACTGAAGCTTTCTTT	TRBD1	TRBJ1-1	TRBV19	-
CASSYLAPTNTGELFF	TGTGCCAGCAGCTACCTAGCGCCCACGAACACCGGGGAGCTGTTTTTT	-	TRBJ2-2	TRBV7-6	-
CASSSHLGLAFEQYF	TGTGCCAGCAGCTCTCACCTGGGGCTAGCGTTCGAGCAGTACTTC	-	TRBJ2-7	TRBV7-9	-
CASRASGQARGEQFF	TGTGCCAGCAGAGCCTCGGGACAGGCGAGGGGTGAGCAGTTCTTC	TRBD1	TRBJ2-1	TRBV6-4	-
CAISDVPGAGADTQYF	TGTGCCATCAGTGACGTCCCAGGGGCCGGAGCAGATACGCAGTATTTT	-	TRBJ2-3	TRBV10-3	-
CASSTGFYEQYF	TGTGCCAGCAGTACAGGGTTCTACGAGCAGTACTTC	-	TRBJ2-7	TRBV28	-
CATVLTGPGANVLTF	TGTGCCACCGTGCTGACTGGCCCTGGGGCCAACGTCCTGACTTTC	-	TRBJ2-6	TRBV7-9	once
CASSYPGGDTQYF	TGTGCCAGCAGTTATCCCGGGGGGGATACGCAGTATTTT	TRBD2	TRBJ2-3	TRBV6-5	once
CASGVATNEKLFF	TGCGCCAGCGGGGTTGCAACTAATGAAAAACTGTTTTTT	-	TRBJ1-4	TRBV5-1	-
CASSRTAGSGYEQYF	TGTGCCAGCAGCCGGACAGCGGGATCGGGCTACGAGCAGTACTTC	-	TRBJ2-7	TRBV7-2	once
CASSQGLAGAYEQYF	TGCGCCAGCAGCCAGGGACTAGCGGGAGCCTACGAGCAGTACTTC	TRBD2	TRBJ2-7	TRBV4-3	-
CASSLAVFGTGELFF	TGTGCCAGCAGTTTAGCGGTGTTTGGCACCGGGGAGCTGTTTTTT	-	TRBJ2-2	TRBV27	-
CASSFTTGLGVPDTQYF	TGTGCCAGCAGCTTCACTACAGGGTTGGGGGTCCCAGATACGCAGTATTTT	-	TRBJ2-3	TRBV7-9	-
CASSTFSSGSGGTQYF	TGTGCCAGCAGCACCTTCTCTAGCGGGAGTGGGGGTACGCAGTATTTT	TRBD2	TRBJ2-3	TRBV9	once
CSAALAEEFF	TGCAGTGCCGCACTAGCGGAGGAGTTCTTC	TRBD2	TRBJ2-1	TRBV20-1	-